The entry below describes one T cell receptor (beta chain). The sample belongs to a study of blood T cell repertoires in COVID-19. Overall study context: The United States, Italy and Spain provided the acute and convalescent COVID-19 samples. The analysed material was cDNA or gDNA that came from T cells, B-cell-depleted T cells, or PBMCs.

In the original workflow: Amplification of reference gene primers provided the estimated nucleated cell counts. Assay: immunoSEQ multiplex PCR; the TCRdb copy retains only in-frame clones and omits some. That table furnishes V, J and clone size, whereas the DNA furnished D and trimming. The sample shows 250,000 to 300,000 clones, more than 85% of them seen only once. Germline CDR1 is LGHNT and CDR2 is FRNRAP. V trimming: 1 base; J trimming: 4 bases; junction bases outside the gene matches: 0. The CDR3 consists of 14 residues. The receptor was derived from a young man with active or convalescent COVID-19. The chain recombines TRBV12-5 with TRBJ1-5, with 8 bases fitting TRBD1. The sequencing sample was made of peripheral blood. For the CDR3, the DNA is TGTGCTAGTGGTTTGGGACAGGGGAATCAGCCCCAGCATTTT. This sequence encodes CASGLGQGNQPQHF.